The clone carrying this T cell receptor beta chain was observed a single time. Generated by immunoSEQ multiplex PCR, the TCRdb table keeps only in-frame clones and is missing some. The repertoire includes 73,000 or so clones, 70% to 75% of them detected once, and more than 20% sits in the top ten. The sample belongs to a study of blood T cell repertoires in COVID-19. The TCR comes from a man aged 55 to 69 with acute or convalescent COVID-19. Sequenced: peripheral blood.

The DNA of the CDR3 is TGTGCCACCAGCAGCTTAACCGGGACAGGGGACAATGAGCAGTTCTTC. Its translation: CATSSLTGTGDNEQFF. The rearrangement joins TRBV15 to TRBJ2-1, with 10 nucleotides matching TRBD1. V lost 3 bases and J lost 5; bases outside the gene matches: 7. This CDR3 has 16 residues. Germline assignment: CDR1 LNHNV and CDR2 YYDKDF (reference sequence).